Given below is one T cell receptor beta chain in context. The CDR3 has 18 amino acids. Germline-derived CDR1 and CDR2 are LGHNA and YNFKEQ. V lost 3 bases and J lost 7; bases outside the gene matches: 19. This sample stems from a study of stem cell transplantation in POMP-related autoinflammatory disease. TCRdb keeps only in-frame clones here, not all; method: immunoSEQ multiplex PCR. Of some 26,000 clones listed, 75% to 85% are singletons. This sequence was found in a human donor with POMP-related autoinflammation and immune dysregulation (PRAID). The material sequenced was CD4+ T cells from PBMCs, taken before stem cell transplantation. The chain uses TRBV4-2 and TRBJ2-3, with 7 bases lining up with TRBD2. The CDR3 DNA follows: TGTGCCAGCAGCCACCCCTCCCCGGGACTACTTAATGAATATACGCAGTATTTT. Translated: CASSHPSPGLLNEYTQYF.